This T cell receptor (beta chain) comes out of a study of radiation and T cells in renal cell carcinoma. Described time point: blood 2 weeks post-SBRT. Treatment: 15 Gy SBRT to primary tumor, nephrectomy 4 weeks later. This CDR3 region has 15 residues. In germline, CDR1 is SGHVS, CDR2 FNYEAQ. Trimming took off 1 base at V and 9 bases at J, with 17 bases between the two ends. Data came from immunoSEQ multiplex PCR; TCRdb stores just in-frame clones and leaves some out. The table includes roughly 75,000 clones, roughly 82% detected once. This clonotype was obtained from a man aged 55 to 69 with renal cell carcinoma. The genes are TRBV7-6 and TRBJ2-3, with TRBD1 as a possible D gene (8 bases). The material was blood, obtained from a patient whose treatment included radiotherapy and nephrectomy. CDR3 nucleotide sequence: TGTGCCAGCAGCTTAGTGAGGACAGGGAGGGAGACGCAGTATTTT. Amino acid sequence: CASSLVRTGRETQYF.